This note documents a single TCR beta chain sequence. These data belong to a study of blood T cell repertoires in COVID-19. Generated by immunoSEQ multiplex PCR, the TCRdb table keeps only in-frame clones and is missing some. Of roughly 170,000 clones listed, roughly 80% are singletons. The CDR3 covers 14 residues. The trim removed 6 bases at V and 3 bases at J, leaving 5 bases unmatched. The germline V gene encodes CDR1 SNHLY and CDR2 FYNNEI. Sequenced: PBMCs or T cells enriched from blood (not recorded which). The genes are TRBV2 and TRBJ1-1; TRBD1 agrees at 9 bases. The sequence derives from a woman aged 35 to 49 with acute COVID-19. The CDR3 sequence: CASRDRGLYTEAFF. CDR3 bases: TGTGCCAGCAGGGACAGGGGTTTGTACACTGAAGCTTTCTTT. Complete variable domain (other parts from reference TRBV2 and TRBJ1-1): EPEVTQTPSHQVTQMGQEVILRCVPISNHLYFYWYRQILGQKVEFLVSFYNNEISEKSEIFDDQFSVERPDGSNFTLKIRSTKLEDSAMYFCASRDRGLYTEAFFGQGTRLTVV.